This record looks at one T cell receptor beta chain sequence and its context. This sample was included in a study of metastatic and nonmetastatic thyroid tumors. Nobody among the patients had been given any treatment before thyroid surgery. Using MiXCR, TCRdb re-called clones from the PCR reads. The data hold 50,000 to 60,000 clones, with under 20% observed a single time. Trimming took 5 bases from V and 8 from J, leaving 17 bases between them. The CDR3 totals 14 residues. Germline lookup yields CDR1 SGHRS and CDR2 YFSETQ. The V call is TRBV5-1, the J call TRBJ2-1, with a tentative D call TRBD2 (5 bases). The source material was blood. The TCR sequence derives from a female donor with papillary thyroid cancer or a benign thyroid nodule (not recorded which). Some clones in this sample may be carry-over from other donors' samples. Here the CDR3 DNA reads TGCGCCAGCAGAGAAACTACTAGTTTAGATGAGCAGTTCTTC. Amino acids: CASRETTSLDEQFF. Full variable domain (rest looked up from reference TRBV5-1 and TRBJ2-1): KAGVTQTPRYLIKTRGQQVTLSCSPISGHRSVSWYQQTPGQGLQFLFEYFSETQRNKGNFPGRFSGRQFSNSRSEMNVSTLELGDSALYLCASRETTSLDEQFFGPGTRLTVL.